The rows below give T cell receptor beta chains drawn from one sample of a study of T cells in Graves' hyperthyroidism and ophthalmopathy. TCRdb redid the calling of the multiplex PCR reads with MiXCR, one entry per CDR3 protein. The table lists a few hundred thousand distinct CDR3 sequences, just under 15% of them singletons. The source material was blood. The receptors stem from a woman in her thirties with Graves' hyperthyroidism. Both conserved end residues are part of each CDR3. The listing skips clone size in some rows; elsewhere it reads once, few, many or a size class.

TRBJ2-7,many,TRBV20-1,CSARDSGRGIYEQYF
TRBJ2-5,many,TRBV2,CASSRLITQETQYF
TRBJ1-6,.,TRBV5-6,CASSLDRDRSPLHF
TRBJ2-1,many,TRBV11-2,CASSPLTSGEQFF
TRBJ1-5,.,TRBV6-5,CASSYGANQPQHF
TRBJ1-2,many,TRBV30,CAWSVSRQSSSRYGYTF
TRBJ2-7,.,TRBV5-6,CASSLGLSGREQYF
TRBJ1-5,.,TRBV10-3,CAISESGPNGQPQHF
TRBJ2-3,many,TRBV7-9,CASSSGQIQLTDTQYF
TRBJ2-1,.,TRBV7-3,CASSLTGGGQGANEQFF
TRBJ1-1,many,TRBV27,CASTGGRRNTEAFF
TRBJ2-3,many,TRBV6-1,CAGGPGTDTQYF
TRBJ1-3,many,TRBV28,CASSLSVGTIYF
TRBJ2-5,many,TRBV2,CASSESRVQETQYF
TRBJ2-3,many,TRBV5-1,CASSFTTSTDTQYF
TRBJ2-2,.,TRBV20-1,CSVLFAARRTGELFF
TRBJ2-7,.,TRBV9,CASSVEAGVPYEQYF
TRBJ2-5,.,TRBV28,CASSLIAGGPLSAQYF
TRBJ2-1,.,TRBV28,CASSSPGTSTMKQFF
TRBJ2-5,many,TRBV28,CAGGPGSGETQYF
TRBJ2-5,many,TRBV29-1,CSVENPAGGETQYF
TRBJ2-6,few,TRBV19,CASSLWSAGANVLTF
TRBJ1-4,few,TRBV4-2,CASSQATGGGGYEKLFF
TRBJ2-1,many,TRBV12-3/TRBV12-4,CAIWGLAFNEQFF
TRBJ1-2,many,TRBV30,CAWSVARGSYGYTF
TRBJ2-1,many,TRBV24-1,CATSVPGADEQFF
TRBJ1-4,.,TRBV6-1,CASTTGVTNEKLFF
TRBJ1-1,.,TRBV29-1,CSGGQFNTEAFF
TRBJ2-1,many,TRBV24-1,CATSARPGRGYNEQFF
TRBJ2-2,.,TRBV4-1,CASSQAGGGSTGGELFF
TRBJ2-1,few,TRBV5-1,CASSLSTSGRWYNEQFF
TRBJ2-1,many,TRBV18,CASSPRDYHYNEQFF
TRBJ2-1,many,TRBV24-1,CATSDFAGTSGSNEQFF
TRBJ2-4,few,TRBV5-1,CASSKGTTVKNIQYF
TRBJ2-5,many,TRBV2,CASSPHRGLEETQYF
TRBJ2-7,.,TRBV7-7,CASSLGDRNYEQYF
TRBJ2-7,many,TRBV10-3,CAISEGGTGTGGSYEQYF
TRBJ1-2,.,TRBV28,CASSSNLGYTF
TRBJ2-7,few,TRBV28,CASSLGLAGSSYEQYF
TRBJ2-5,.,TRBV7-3,CASVRGRETQYF
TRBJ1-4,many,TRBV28,CASSFLPQGASEKLFF
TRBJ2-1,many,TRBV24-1,CATSDRTSAYNEQFF
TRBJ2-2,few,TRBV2,CASSGLAATVKELFF
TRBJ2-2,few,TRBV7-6,CASSLRGLPGELFF
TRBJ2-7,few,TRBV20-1,CSVPGTSGPSYEQYF
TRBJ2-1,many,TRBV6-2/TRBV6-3,CASSYLAGVGNEQFF
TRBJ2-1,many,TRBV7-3,CASSSSAGGNEQFF
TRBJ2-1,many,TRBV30,CAWGVRQYNEQFF